This passage covers 32 T cell receptor beta chains from one sample sequenced in a study of T cells after yellow fever vaccination. TCRdb independently ran MiXCR on the 5' RACE reads; one entry per CDR3 protein. The sample holds hundreds of thousands of distinct CDR3 sequences, 9% to 15% seen once. This material consisted of PBMCs, taken on the day of the yellow fever booster vaccination. The receptors come from a young man who received the YFV17D yellow fever vaccine.

At least ten counts were recorded for this clonotype. CDR3 nucleotide sequence: TGTGCCAGCAGCCCGACTAGCGGGAACTACAATGAGCAGTTCTTC. Its protein product is CASSPTSGNYNEQFF. The chain employs TRBV9 and TRBJ2-1, with 11 bases fitting TRBD2. From germline, CDR1 is SGDLS and CDR2 YYNGEE. The CDR3 extends over 15 amino acids. Trimming took 4 bases from V and 3 from J; bases not matched to a gene: 3.

This clonotype was seen at least ten times. V and J are TRBV5-1 and TRBJ2-1; 14 nucleotides match TRBD2. CDR3 length: 16 amino acids. V gave up 2 bases and J gave up 10 bases; unmatched junction bases: 8. Per the germline V gene, CDR1 is SGHRS and CDR2 is YFSETQ. CDR3 protein: CASSLGGGLAGEEQFF. The CDR3, as DNA: TGCGCCAGCAGCTTAGGGGGGGGACTAGCGGGAGAAGAGCAGTTCTTC.

This clonotype was seen ten or more times. Here the CDR3 reads CASSQWLAGPPEQFF. In DNA form, the CDR3 reads TGCGCCAGCAGCCAATGGCTAGCGGGCCCACCAGAGCAGTTCTTC. The rearrangement links TRBV4-3 to TRBJ2-1, with 8 bases matching TRBD2. Germline lookup yields CDR1 LGHNA and CDR2 YSLEER. CDR3 size: 15 residues. The junction had 10 bases not matched to a gene; V was cut back by 2 bases and J by 10 bases.

V usage is TRBV10-3 and J usage is TRBJ1-5; D not certain. The CDR3 contains 15 residues. In germline, CDR1 is ENHRY, CDR2 SYGVKD. Trimming removed 2 bases at V and 5 bases at J, with 13 bases between. The CDR3: CAISEGDGVDQPQHF. Here the CDR3 DNA reads TGTGCCATCAGTGAGGGGGATGGGGTCGATCAGCCCCAGCATTTT.

This clonotype turned up a few times. V is TRBV12-3 or TRBV12-4 and J is TRBJ2-7, with D perhaps being TRBD1 or TRBD2 (6 bases each). The V end was cut by 6 bases, the J end by 4 bases, with 22 bases between. The CDR3 has 16 residues. CDR3 in DNA: TGTGCCAGCAGCTCCTCCAGGGGACCAGGGAGGTACGAGCAGTACTTC. Translating gives CASSSSRGPGRYEQYF.

The gene calls are TRBV19 and TRBJ1-1; D uncertain. Germline V gene data show CDR1 as LNHDA and CDR2 as SQIVND (reference sequence). CDR3 length: 15 amino acids. Trimming took 3 bases from V and 1 from J, leaving 12 bases between them. The CDR3, as DNA: TGTGCCAGTAGTATTATTCGGTGGCAGAACACTGAAGCTTTCTTT. Translation: CASSIIRWQNTEAFF.

The V call is TRBV7-9, the J call TRBJ1-1; D unclear. The CDR3 consists of 13 residues. The V gene lost 5 bases and the J gene lost 4 bases, with 11 bases spanning the gap. Germline values: CDR1 SEHNR, CDR2 FQNEAQ (reference sequence). CDR3: CASSRDWGTEAFF. Here the CDR3 DNA reads TGTGCCAGCAGCCGAGACTGGGGCACTGAAGCTTTCTTT.

The chain couples TRBV4-3 to TRBJ2-4; possibly TRBD1 for D (5 bases). The CDR3 spans 16 residues. Germline CDR1 is LGHNA and CDR2 is YSLEER. V was pared by 0 bases and J by 1 base, with 10 bases between. The CDR3, as DNA: TGCGCCAGCAGCCAAGATATAGGGGCCGCCAAAAACATTCAGTACTTC. Translation: CASSQDIGAAKNIQYF.

This clonotype was counted only a few times. The V and J genes are TRBV10-2 and TRBJ1-2, with D unclear. CDR1 and CDR2 from the germline V gene are WSHSY and SAAADI. With 3 bases removed from V and 0 bases from J, the gap between germline ends came to 14 bases. The CDR3 covers 16 residues. The CDR3 region is CASSDPKGGANYGYTF. The DNA for the CDR3 is TGCGCCAGCAGTGACCCGAAGGGCGGAGCTAACTATGGCTACACCTTC.

This clonotype was seen more than once but under ten times. The rearrangement uses TRBV6-1 and TRBJ2-2, with D perhaps TRBD2 (6 bases). Germline V gene lookup returns CDR1 MNHNS and CDR2 SASEGT. V was shortened by 8 bases and J by 6 bases, with 16 bases between the two germline ends. This CDR3 is built from 14 residues. The CDR3 loop reads CASGNFGEAGELFF. The CDR3 DNA follows: TGTGCCAGCGGGAACTTCGGGGAGGCCGGGGAGCTGTTTTTT.

The CDR3 protein is CASSLVRTGQTDTQYF. The CDR3 region has the DNA TGTGCCAGCAGTTTGGTTAGGACAGGGCAAACAGATACGCAGTATTTT. The V gene is TRBV28, the J gene TRBJ2-3; 8 positions match TRBD1. Germline values: CDR1 MDHEN, CDR2 SYDVKM. The V gene end was trimmed by 3 bases and the J gene end by 3 bases; junction bases not matched to a gene: 8. This CDR3 region has 16 residues.

The chain employs TRBV7-9 and TRBJ2-7, with D tentatively TRBD1 (6 bases). The V gene lost 3 bases and the J gene lost 3 bases, with 9 bases spanning the gap. Germline CDR1 reads SEHNR; CDR2 reads FQNEAQ (reference sequence). The CDR3 runs to 13 residues. This CDR3 reads CASSFRGNYEQYF. The DNA of the CDR3 is TGTGCCAGCAGCTTCAGGGGAAACTACGAGCAGTACTTC.

The chain recombines TRBV19 with TRBJ2-7; the match to TRBD1 covers 9 bases. The V gene's germline CDR1 is LNHDA and CDR2 SQIVND (reference sequence). V trimming: 8 bases; J trimming: 7 bases; junction bases outside the gene matches: 9. The CDR3 has 13 amino acids. The CDR3 sequence: CASSDRGPLEQYF. The CDR3 DNA is TGTGCCAGTTCGGACAGGGGACCTTTGGAGCAGTACTTC.

This clonotype was counted a few times. This sequence joins TRBV20-1 and TRBJ2-3, with TRBD2 identical over 8 bases. CDR1 and CDR2 from the germline V gene are DFQATT and SNEGSKA (reference sequence). After removal of 6 bases from V and 2 bases from J, the junction contained 10 bases not matched to a gene. CDR3 size: 15 residues. In DNA form, the CDR3 reads TGCAGTGCCGCCATAGCGGGGAGCTCCACAGATACGCAGTATTTT. Protein: CSAAIAGSSTDTQYF.

The chain links TRBV6-2 or TRBV6-3 to TRBJ2-1, with 8 bases identical to TRBD2. Germline CDR1 MNHEY, CDR2 SVGEGT. The CDR3 is made up of 16 amino acids. V dropped 5 bases and J dropped 4; count of bases not matched to a gene: 10. The CDR3 DNA is TGTGCCAGCAGTCCAACTCGGACTAGCAGATACAATGAGCAGTTCTTC. This encodes CASSPTRTSRYNEQFF.

This rearrangement joins TRBV27 to TRBJ1-6; D is perhaps TRBD1 (6 bases). V lost 6 bases and J 8 bases, leaving 14 bases between the germline ends. This CDR3 region has 14 residues. CDR1 is MNHEY and CDR2 is SMNVEV in the germline V gene (reference sequence). CDR3 loop: CASREQGVYSPLHF. Written as DNA, the CDR3 is TGTGCCAGCAGGGAACAGGGAGTTTATTCACCCCTCCACTTT.

This clonotype was counted ten times or more. This rearrangement joins TRBV11-2 to TRBJ2-1; perhaps TRBD1 as D (6 bases). V was clipped by 4 bases and J by 10 bases, with 14 bases between them. Germline loops: CDR1 SGHAT, CDR2 FQNNGV. This CDR3 has 13 amino acids. The CDR3 bases are TGTGCCAGCAGCTCCGACAGGACCACGGAGCAGTTCTTC. Amino acids: CASSSDRTTEQFF.

This clonotype was picked up many times. The chain carries TRBV21-1 and TRBJ2-1. TRBV21-1 is listed as a pseudogene. There are 16 residues in the CDR3. The CDR3 region is CASSKEKRGSYNEQFF. The CDR3 bases are TGTGCCAGCAGCAAAGAAAAGAGGGGGTCCTACAATGAGCAGTTCTTC.

This clonotype was recorded at least ten times. V gene TRBV7-7 combines with J gene TRBJ2-1; 8 bases are shared with TRBD1. Germline values: CDR1 SSHAT, CDR2 FNYEAQ (reference sequence). The CDR3 runs 14 residues. Trimming removed 6 bases from V and 9 bases from J; junction bases left unmatched: 10. The CDR3 region is CASSPGGGTGEQFF. The CDR3 nucleotides read TGTGCCAGCAGTCCAGGGGGCGGGACAGGTGAGCAGTTCTTC.

The V gene is TRBV28, the J gene TRBJ2-6; 7 bases line up with TRBD1. V trimming: 5 bases; J trimming: 0 bases; junction bases outside the gene matches: 7. Germline lookup yields CDR1 MDHEN and CDR2 SYDVKM. The CDR3 sequence is 17 residues long. The CDR3 protein is CASSLRQGISGANVLTF. The CDR3, as DNA: TGTGCCAGCAGTCTTCGACAGGGAATCTCTGGGGCCAACGTCCTGACTTTC.

V and J are TRBV10-3 and TRBJ2-3; 11 positions match TRBD1. The trim removed 2 bases at V and 7 bases at J, leaving 5 bases unmatched. This CDR3 is 15 amino acids long. Looked up from germline, CDR1 is ENHRY and CDR2 is SYGVKD. In nucleotides, the CDR3 is TGTGCCATCAGTGAGGATGGGACAGGGGGGTATACGCAGTATTTT. Translating it yields CAISEDGTGGYTQYF.

Only a few counts were recorded for this clonotype. This rearrangement joins TRBV7-2 to TRBJ2-7, with D perhaps TRBD2 (6 bases). Deletions cut 1 base from V and 7 bases from J, with 14 bases between. Germline V lookup: CDR1 SGHTA, CDR2 FQGNSA. The CDR3 is made up of 14 amino acids. The CDR3: CASSLGASVREQYF. The CDR3 DNA sequence: TGTGCCAGCAGCTTAGGAGCTAGCGTGAGAGAGCAGTACTTC. The full variable domain, rest sourced from reference TRBV7-2 and TRBJ2-7, is GAGVSQSPSNKVTEKGKDVELRCDPISGHTALYWYRQSLGQGLEFLIYFQGNSAPDKSGLPSDRFSAERTGGSVSTLTIQRTQQEDSAVYLCASSLGASVREQYFGPGTRLTVT.

This clonotype showed up just a few times. This sequence joins TRBV7-2 and TRBJ1-2; D call uncertain. V was pared by 4 bases and J by 4 bases, with 13 bases between. Looked up from germline, CDR1 is SGHTA and CDR2 is FQGNSA. The CDR3 runs to 14 residues. CDR3 residues: CASSYRQVPYGYTF. In DNA form, the CDR3 reads TGTGCCAGCAGCTATCGACAAGTACCCTATGGCTACACCTTC.

V gene TRBV2 combines with J gene TRBJ2-7; D remains unclear. V gave up 6 bases and J gave up 3 bases, with 6 bases separating them. CDR1 is SNHLY, CDR2 FYNNEI, per germline. This CDR3 is 11 amino acids long. CDR3 DNA sequence: TGTGCCAGCAGCATTGTCTACGAGCAGTACTTC. The encoded protein is CASSIVYEQYF. Supplemented by reference TRBV2 and TRBJ2-7, the full variable domain reads EPEVTQTPSHQVTQMGQEVILRCVPISNHLYFYWYRQILGQKVEFLVSFYNNEISEKSEIFDDQFSVERPDGSNFTLKIRSTKLEDSAMYFCASSIVYEQYFGPGTRLTVT.

In its sample, this clonotype was seen a few times. Here the CDR3 reads CASSIDPTGYNSPLHF. CDR3 bases: TGTGCCAGTAGTATCGACCCGACAGGATATAATTCACCCCTCCACTTT. The genes are TRBV19 and TRBJ1-6, with TRBD1 as a possible D gene (6 bases). CDR3 length: 16 residues. V lost 3 bases, J lost 4 bases, and 13 bases lay in between. Germline values: CDR1 LNHDA, CDR2 SQIVND (reference sequence).

The V gene is TRBV18, the J gene TRBJ1-4; possible D gene TRBD1, 5 bases. The CDR3 covers 13 residues. CDR1 is KGHSH, CDR2 LQKENI, per germline. V gave up 3 bases and J gave up 7 bases, with 9 bases separating them. DNA of the CDR3: TGTGCCAGCTCACCCGGACAAGGTGAAAAACTGTTTTTT. Translation: CASSPGQGEKLFF.

This chain uses TRBV5-1 with TRBJ1-3, with 9 bases identical to TRBD1. The germline CDR1 and CDR2 sequences are SGHRS and YFSETQ. The CDR3 runs 15 residues. V gave up 0 bases and J gave up 4 bases; unmatched junction bases: 2. The CDR3 DNA reads TGCGCCAGCAGCTTGGCGGGACAGGGAGGAAACACCATATATTTT. This encodes CASSLAGQGGNTIYF.

This clonotype was observed a few times. This chain connects TRBV29-1 to TRBJ1-1; unclear D gene. This CDR3 has 13 residues. The germline V and J ends were trimmed by 7 bases and 2 bases, with 14 bases remaining between them. Germline V gene lookup returns CDR1 SQVTM and CDR2 ANQGSEA. CDR3 residues: CSAATAVNTEAFF. CDR3 DNA sequence: TGCAGCGCCGCCACGGCAGTAAACACTGAAGCTTTCTTT.

The chain links TRBV5-6 to TRBJ1-1, with D perhaps TRBD1 (5 bases). V was shortened by 4 bases and J by 10 bases, with 14 bases between the two germline ends. The CDR3 has 12 residues. Germline V lookup: CDR1 SGHDT, CDR2 YYEEEE. The CDR3 loop is CASSRRPGGAFF. DNA for the CDR3: TGTGCCAGCAGCCGGAGGCCCGGGGGAGCTTTCTTT.

This clonotype occurred many times. The rearrangement joins TRBV4-2 to TRBJ2-6; D is uncertain. CDR1 is LGHNA and CDR2 is YNFKEQ in the germline V gene. The CDR3 has 14 residues. Trimming cost V 4 bases and J 1 base, with 5 bases left between them. The CDR3 DNA follows: TGTGCCAGCAGCCCCAGTTCTGGGGCCAACGTCCTGACTTTC. This codes for CASSPSSGANVLTF.

The table lists this clonotype with a few counts. The genes are TRBV5-1 and TRBJ2-5, with 7 bases fitting TRBD1. Unmatched junction bases numbered 6, after V lost 6 bases and J lost 1 base. The CDR3 is 14 amino acids. Germline CDR1 is SGHRS and CDR2 is YFSETQ. The CDR3 DNA is TGCGCCAGCACCACGGGACAGCCCCAAGAGACCCAGTACTTC. It is translated as CASTTGQPQETQYF. The variable domain in full, completed from reference TRBV5-1 and TRBJ2-5, reads KAGVTQTPRYLIKTRGQQVTLSCSPISGHRSVSWYQQTPGQGLQFLFEYFSETQRNKGNFPGRFSGRQFSNSRSEMNVSTLELGDSALYLCASTTGQPQETQYFGPGTRLLVL.

V gene TRBV20-1 combines with J gene TRBJ2-1; 9 bases are a match to TRBD2. The germline V gene has CDR1 DFQATT and CDR2 SNEGSKA (reference sequence). The CDR3 consists of 14 residues. J was trimmed by 6 bases and V by 6 bases; bases with no gene match: 9. The CDR3: CSAKPGLARNEQFF. CDR3 coding DNA: TGCAGTGCAAAACCGGGACTAGCTCGCAATGAGCAGTTCTTC.